These T cell receptor beta chains were read from a single sample in a study of T cell responses to AZD1222 COVID-19 vaccine. Clones were sequenced by immunoSEQ multiplex PCR, and TCRdb holds only the in-frame ones, with some missing. The sample records about 140,000 clones, approximately 92% being singletons. Source: peripheral blood, taken 28 days after the second AZD1222 dose. Receptor source: an adult who received the AZD1222 COVID-19 vaccine. Each CDR3 is given with its conserved first and last residue. D genes are given only for firm matches. Expanded clones get a size class; other rows say once, few or many, or leave the size out.

d_gene,abundance,j_gene,v_gene,CDR3aa,CDR3nt
TRBD1,-,TRBJ2-7,TRBV19,CASSTPGQATYEQYF,TGTGCCAGTAGTACCCCGGGACAGGCTACCTACGAGCAGTACTTC
-,-,TRBJ1-1,TRBV5-4,CASSLTFRVTEAFF,TGTGCCAGCAGCTTGACATTCAGGGTCACTGAAGCTTTCTTT
-,-,TRBJ2-7,TRBV27,CASSWRDGYEQYF,TGTGCCAGCAGTTGGAGGGACGGCTACGAGCAGTACTTC
TRBD1,-,TRBJ1-6,TRBV5-5,CASSQSTGPVSPLHF,TGTGCCAGCAGCCAGTCGACAGGGCCGGTCTCACCCCTCCACTTT
-,once,TRBJ1-2,TRBV9,CASSVAPGPGGVYGYTF,TGTGCCAGCAGCGTAGCCCCTGGACCCGGGGGGGTCTATGGCTACACCTTC
-,-,TRBJ1-2,TRBV6-6,CASSYTYGYTF,TGTGCCAGCAGTTACACATATGGCTACACCTTC
TRBD1,-,TRBJ1-1,TRBV3-1/TRBV3-2,CASSHTGAAGTEAFF,TGTGCCAGCAGCCACACAGGGGCCGCGGGCACTGAAGCTTTCTTT
TRBD1,once,TRBJ1-1,TRBV9,CASSATGVGTEAFF,TGTGCCAGCAGCGCCACAGGGGTAGGGACTGAAGCTTTCTTT
TRBD2,-,TRBJ2-2,TRBV4-1,CASSLAGAGGPRTGELFF,TGCGCCAGCAGCCTGGCGGGGGCGGGGGGGCCCCGGACCGGGGAGCTGTTTTTT
-,-,TRBJ1-1,TRBV18,CASSLYQKTTHPSTEAFF,TGTGCCAGCTCCCTCTACCAAAAGACGACACACCCCTCCACTGAAGCTTTCTTT
TRBD1,-,TRBJ1-5,TRBV19,CASSIGQGVDQPQHF,TGTGCCAGTAGTATCGGACAGGGGGTGGATCAGCCCCAGCATTTT
-,-,TRBJ1-2,TRBV30,CAWRQGKASPSDGYTF,TGTGCCTGGAGACAGGGAAAGGCCTCGCCTAGTGATGGCTACACCTTC
-,-,TRBJ1-4,TRBV5-1,CASSLQQGLNEKLFF,TGCGCCAGCAGCTTGCAACAGGGCCTTAATGAAAAACTGTTTTTT
-,-,TRBJ1-1,TRBV9,CASSVPGAEAFF,TGTGCCAGCAGCGTCCCAGGGGCTGAAGCTTTCTTT